This T cell receptor beta chain was sequenced in a study of blood T cell repertoires in COVID-19. This clone was recorded once. CDR3 length: 15 amino acids. Germline V CDR1 and CDR2: SGHVS, FNYEAQ. V shed 4 bases and J 5 bases; nucleotides not matched to a gene: 7. Repertoires were generated with immunoSEQ multiplex PCR, while TCRdb's copy carries only in-frame clones and drops some. The table records under 200,000 clones, roughly 86% of them present only once. This clonotype originated in a woman aged 40 to 50 in a cohort exposed to, infected with or recovered from COVID-19 (not recorded which). The rearrangement uses TRBV7-6 and TRBJ2-5; TRBD1 aligns across 10 bases. Source material: PBMCs or T cells enriched from blood (not recorded which). The CDR3 protein is CASSSDRGRWETQYF. In DNA form, the CDR3 reads TGTGCCAGCAGCTCAGACAGGGGGCGATGGGAGACCCAGTACTTC. Full variable domain (remainder filled in from reference TRBV7-6 and TRBJ2-5): GAGVSQSPRYKVTKRGQDVALRCDPISGHVSLYWYRQALGQGPEFLTYFNYEAQQDKSGLPNDRFSAERPEGSISTLTIQRTEQRDSAMYRCASSSDRGRWETQYFGPGTRLLVL.